What follows are 23 T cell receptor beta chains derived from one specimen sequenced in a study of graft-versus-host responses after intestinal transplantation. The assay was immunoSEQ multiplex PCR, and TCRdb's table has in-frame clones only and misses some. The sample consists of some 39,000 clones, about 95% of them appearing once. These receptors lack a known antigen. Sequenced here: unstimulated CD8+ T cells sorted from spleen or lymph node cells, sampled before transplant. The receptors come from a human donor who was the organ donor for an intestinal transplant.

The CDR3 nucleotides are TGTGCCAGCGGTGGGTCTGAGGGGACCCAGTACTTC. Translation: CASGGSEGTQYF. This chain connects TRBV25-1 to TRBJ2-5; tentative D call: TRBD2 (5 bases). The germline V gene encodes CDR1 MGHDK and CDR2 SYGVNS. The CDR3 totals 12 residues. V gave up 8 bases and J gave up 7 bases, with 14 bases separating them. The variable domain in full, with the rest retrieved from reference TRBV25-1 and TRBJ2-5, is EADIYQTPRYLVIGTGKKITLECSQTMGHDKMYWYQQDPGMELHLIHYSYGVNSTEKGDLSSESTVSRIRTEHFPLTLESARPSHTSQYLCASGGSEGTQYFGPGTRLLVL.

This chain uses TRBV11-2 with TRBJ2-7, with D unresolved. Trimming took off 8 bases at V and 0 bases at J, with 8 bases between the two ends. Germline lookup yields CDR1 SGHAT and CDR2 FQNNGV. This CDR3 region has 12 residues. CDR3: CASASGSYEQYF. CDR3 DNA sequence: TGTGCCAGCGCCTCCGGCTCCTACGAGCAGTACTTC.

Of note for this clone: The junction shows a germline mismatch at one end, possibly a read error. The genes are TRBV7-7 and TRBJ2-1, with a weak D call TRBD2 (5 bases). Germline-derived CDR1 and CDR2 are SSHAT and FNYEAQ (reference sequence). CDR3 size: 17 residues. The CDR3 here is CASSLANHPGKYNEQFF. In DNA, the CDR3 is TGTGCTAGCAGCTTAGCGAATCATCCCGGGAAATACAATGAGCAGTTCTTC.

Points on this clone: Different DNA sequences within this sample yield the same CDR3. The V call is TRBV5-6, the J call TRBJ2-3; D ambiguous. Trimming removed 2 bases from V and 6 bases from J, with 7 bases in between. The CDR3 covers 12 residues. Per germline, CDR1 SGHDT and CDR2 YYEEEE. The CDR3 sequence: CASSFGTDTQYF. The DNA of the CDR3 is TGTGCCAGCAGCTTCGGTACGGATACGCAGTATTTT.

The chain recombines TRBV7-6 with TRBJ2-5; 7 bases agree with TRBD2. V lost 1 base, J lost 1 base, and 6 bases stayed unmatched. This CDR3 is 16 amino acids long. Germline V gene sequence: CDR1 SGHVS, CDR2 FNYEAQ. DNA for the CDR3: TGTGCCAGCAGCTTAGAACCCGAGCGGGGCCAAGAGACCCAGTACTTC. It is translated as CASSLEPERGQETQYF.

The rearrangement joins TRBV7-8 to TRBJ2-7; TRBD1 matches at 10 bases. The CDR3 sequence is 14 residues long. V lost 5 bases and J lost 3; bases outside the gene matches: 4. Germline CDR1 is SGHVS and CDR2 is FQNEAQ. CDR3 residues: CASSPGTGDYEQYF. The CDR3 nucleotides are TGTGCCAGCAGCCCCGGGACAGGGGACTACGAGCAGTACTTC.

The chain has TRBV7-9 and TRBJ1-1; weak D call: TRBD1 (6 bases). Per the germline V gene, CDR1 is SEHNR and CDR2 is FQNEAQ (reference sequence). The CDR3 sequence is 15 residues long. Trimming removed 6 bases at V and 0 bases at J, with 14 bases between. As DNA, the CDR3 is TGTGCCAGCAGGTCCATACAGGGCCTGAACACTGAAGCTTTCTTT. The encoded protein is CASRSIQGLNTEAFF.

The J gene is TRBJ2-3, the V gene TRBV29-1; TRBD2 aligns across 7 bases. Trimming cost V 2 bases and J 1 base; bases outside gene matches: 3. The CDR3 extends over 14 amino acids. Germline lookup yields CDR1 SQVTM and CDR2 ANQGSEA. CDR3 protein: CSVERGGGTDTQYF. Here the CDR3 DNA reads TGCAGCGTTGAAAGGGGAGGGGGCACAGATACGCAGTATTTT.

This rearrangement joins TRBV19 to TRBJ1-2; tentatively, D is TRBD1 (6 bases). Germline CDR1 reads LNHDA; CDR2 reads SQIVND (reference sequence). Between the trimmed V and J ends, which lost 10 bases and 3 bases, there was a span of 15 bases. CDR3 length: 13 residues. The CDR3, as DNA: TGTGCCACAAAAAACAGGGATGACTATGGCTACACCTTC. This encodes CATKNRDDYGYTF.

V and J are TRBV4-2 and TRBJ1-1, with D maybe TRBD1 (5 bases). The CDR3 runs 12 residues. CDR1 is LGHNA, CDR2 YNFKEQ, per germline. The V gene lost 1 base and the J gene lost 7 bases, with 7 bases spanning the gap. In DNA, the CDR3 is TGTGCCAGCAGCCAAGCCAGGGATGAAGCTTTCTTT. This translates into CASSQARDEAFF.

This chain joins TRBV9 and TRBJ1-6, with D unclear. CDR3 size: 13 residues. Trimming removed 2 bases at V and 9 bases at J, with 9 bases between. CDR1 and CDR2 from the germline V gene are SGDLS and YYNGEE. CDR3 DNA sequence: TGTGCCAGCAGCGTTTATGGGTCTTCACCCCTCCACTTT. Translating it yields CASSVYGSSPLHF.

This rearrangement joins TRBV7-9 to TRBJ2-7, with no clear D. The ends were cut back, 4 bases at V and 0 bases at J, with 7 bases in the middle. This CDR3 has 13 amino acids. Germline V gives CDR1 SEHNR, CDR2 FQNEAQ (reference sequence). The CDR3 nucleotides read TGTGCCAGCAGCTCCGACGGCTCCTACGAGCAGTACTTC. Amino acid sequence: CASSSDGSYEQYF.

The chain recombines TRBV6-5 with TRBJ2-5; no clear D gene. This CDR3 region has 14 residues. Germline-derived CDR1 and CDR2 are MNHEY and SVGAGI. Trimming stripped 0 bases from V and 4 bases from J, with 9 bases between. The CDR3 is CASSYSSWAETQYF. In nucleotides, the CDR3 is TGTGCCAGCAGTTACTCGAGTTGGGCAGAGACCCAGTACTTC.

V usage is TRBV9 and J usage is TRBJ2-7, with D hard to call. This CDR3 has 15 amino acids. Germline CDR1 is SGDLS and CDR2 is YYNGEE. V lost 0 bases and J 1 base, leaving 11 bases between the germline ends. The CDR3 region has the DNA TGTGCCAGCAGCGTAGAAATAGGCCAATCCTACGAGCAGTACTTC. This codes for CASSVEIGQSYEQYF.

The chain links TRBV2 to TRBJ2-3; D is uncertain. CDR1 is SNHLY, CDR2 FYNNEI, per germline. CDR3 size: 15 residues. Trimming shortened V by 1 base and J by 2 bases, and 10 bases separated the two germline ends. The CDR3: CASSEVGYVTDTQYF. DNA of the CDR3: TGTGCCAGCAGTGAAGTGGGCTATGTCACAGATACGCAGTATTTT.

This chain connects TRBV4-2 to TRBJ2-3; 11 positions agree with TRBD2. The CDR3 extends over 15 amino acids. The germline V gene has CDR1 LGHNA and CDR2 YNFKEQ. J lost 4 bases, V lost 0 bases, and 0 bases had no gene match. Here the CDR3 reads CASSQDSGGADTQYF. For the CDR3, the DNA is TGTGCCAGCAGCCAAGATAGCGGGGGGGCAGATACGCAGTATTTT.

The rearrangement joins TRBV21-1 to TRBJ1-5; the table gives TRBD1 as D, unverified against the DNA. TRBV21-1 is flagged as a pseudogene. There are 16 residues in the CDR3. For the CDR3, the DNA is TGTGCCAGCAGCAAGCGGGGACAGGGCCCTGATCAGCCCCAGCATTTT. Amino acids: CASSKRGQGPDQPQHF.

The chain carries TRBV9 and TRBJ2-5, with TRBD2 as a possible D gene (7 bases). The better agreement between TRBJ2-7 and the DNA end casts doubt on the J call. This CDR3 contains 15 residues. Germline V gives CDR1 SGDLS, CDR2 YYNGEE. CDR3 bases: TGTGCCAGCAGCGTAGGAGGGGGGGCTCAGTACGAGCAGTACTTC. Protein: CASSVGGGAQYEQYF.

V usage is TRBV7-9 and J usage is TRBJ2-7; 9 positions match TRBD1. The germline CDR1 and CDR2 sequences are SEHNR and FQNEAQ (reference sequence). This CDR3 spans 15 amino acids. The V gene end was trimmed by 1 base and the J gene end by 2 bases; junction bases not matched to a gene: 3. Here the CDR3 DNA reads TGTGCCAGCAGCTTAGAGGGACAGGGCACCTACGAGCAGTACTTC. Its protein is CASSLEGQGTYEQYF.

This chain links TRBV5-1 with TRBJ1-4; tentatively, D is TRBD1 (6 bases). CDR3 length: 14 residues. CDR1 SGHRS and CDR2 YFSETQ come from the germline V gene. The V end was cut by 4 bases, the J end by 4 bases, with 11 bases between. The CDR3 DNA follows: TGCGCCAGCAGCCCCGGACAGTATAATGAAAAACTGTTTTTT. This sequence encodes CASSPGQYNEKLFF.

The chain couples TRBV7-8 to TRBJ2-7, with 7 bases identical to TRBD2. With V trimmed by 1 base and J by 6 bases, 6 bases remained unmatched. The CDR3 runs to 14 residues. Germline CDR1 SGHVS, CDR2 FQNEAQ. CDR3: CASSLGLAGGEQYF. For the CDR3, the DNA is TGTGCCAGCAGCTTAGGACTAGCTGGAGGCGAGCAGTACTTC.

The CDR3 DNA reads TGCGCCAGTTCCGAGGAGATATTAGCCAAAAACATTCAGTACTTC. Translated: CASSEEILAKNIQYF. The chain employs TRBV4-1 and TRBJ2-4; D is unresolved. V was clipped by 9 bases and J by 0 bases, with 15 bases between them. Germline-derived CDR1 and CDR2 are MGHRA and YSYEKL. The CDR3 consists of 15 residues.

This clone was counted a single time. The V call is TRBV19, the J call TRBJ2-6; 7 bases match TRBD1. V lost 2 bases and J lost 2; bases outside the gene matches: 9. In germline, CDR1 is LNHDA, CDR2 SQIVND (reference sequence). CDR3 size: 18 residues. The DNA of the CDR3 is TGTGCCAGTAGTATACCGTACCAGGGGGTCCCTGGGGCCAACGTCCTGACTTTC. Amino acids: CASSIPYQGVPGANVLTF.